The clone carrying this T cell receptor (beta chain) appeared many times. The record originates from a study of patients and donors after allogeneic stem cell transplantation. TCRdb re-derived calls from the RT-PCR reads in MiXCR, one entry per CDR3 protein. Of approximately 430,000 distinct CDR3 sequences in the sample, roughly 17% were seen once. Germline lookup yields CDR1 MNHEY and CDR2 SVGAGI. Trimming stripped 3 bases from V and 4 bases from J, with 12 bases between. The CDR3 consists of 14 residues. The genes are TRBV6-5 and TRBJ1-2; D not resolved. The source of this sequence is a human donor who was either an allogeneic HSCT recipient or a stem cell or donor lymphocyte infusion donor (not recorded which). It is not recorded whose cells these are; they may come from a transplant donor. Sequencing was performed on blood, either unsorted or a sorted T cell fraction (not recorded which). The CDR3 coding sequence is TGTGCCAGCAGTTATTACGACGGTCCCTATGGCTACACCTTC. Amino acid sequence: CASSYYDGPYGYTF.